Listed below are T cell receptor beta chains from one sample, sequenced in a study of PD-L1 blockade in urothelial cancer. Assay used: immunoSEQ multiplex PCR; TCRdb lists only in-frame clones, some missing. Here the sample spans approximately 50,000 clones, about 80% being singletons. This specimen consisted of PBMCs, obtained around atezolizumab (anti-PD-L1) treatment. The receptors here all came from a man between 65 and 80 years old with urothelial cancer. Each CDR3 is given with its conserved first and last residue. D genes are given only for firm matches. Size values are once, few and many counts, or a class for expanded clones, and some rows have none.

J	V	D	size	CDR3	DNA
TRBJ1-2	TRBV6-6	TRBD1	NA	CASSRDRVNYGYTF	TGTGCCAGCTCGAGGGACAGAGTTAACTATGGCTACACCTTC
TRBJ1-1	TRBV6-5	TRBD1	NA	CASSSGTGEAFF	TGTGCCAGCAGTTCCGGGACAGGTGAAGCTTTCTTT
TRBJ2-7	TRBV6-5	TRBD1	NA	CASSYSSRGPGYEQYF	TGTGCCAGCAGTTACTCGTCTAGGGGGCCGGGCTACGAGCAGTACTTC
TRBJ2-3	TRBV14	TRBD2	NA	CASSQERGSLRDTQYF	TGTGCCAGCAGCCAAGAACGCGGGAGCCTAAGGGATACGCAGTATTTT
TRBJ1-1	TRBV10-3	TRBD1	NA	CAISEQGVNTEAFF	TGTGCCATCAGTGAACAGGGGGTGAACACTGAAGCTTTCTTT
TRBJ1-1	TRBV27	TRBD1	once	CASSLSGRQGAHTEAFF	TGTGCCAGCAGTTTATCCGGACGCCAGGGGGCGCACACTGAAGCTTTCTTT
TRBJ2-3	TRBV5-4	TRBD2	NA	CASSLTSGGQLGTQYF	TGTGCCAGCAGCTTGACTAGCGGGGGCCAGCTGGGTACGCAGTATTTT
TRBJ2-7	TRBV30	TRBD1	NA	CAWSQDRGDEQYF	TGTGCCTGGTCCCAGGACAGGGGCGACGAGCAGTACTTC
TRBJ1-6	TRBV1	NA	NA	CTSSQDPYSGNSPLHF	TGCACCAGCAGCCAAGATCCCTACAGTGGGAATTCACCCCTCCACTTT
TRBJ1-1	TRBV19	TRBD1	NA	CASSTGVGTEAFF	TGTGCCAGTAGCACAGGGGTTGGTACTGAAGCTTTCTTT
TRBJ2-2	TRBV7-9	TRBD1	NA	CASSPMTGGMIGELFF	TGTGCCAGCAGCCCCATGACAGGGGGGATGATCGGGGAGCTGTTTTTT
TRBJ2-2	TRBV2	NA	NA	CASKAEGRTNTGELFF	TGTGCCAGCAAGGCAGAGGGGAGGACAAACACCGGGGAGCTGTTTTTT
TRBJ1-3	TRBV18	TRBD1	NA	CASSQDRASGNTIYF	TGTGCCAGCTCACAGGACAGGGCCTCTGGAAACACCATATATTTT
TRBJ1-5	TRBV21-1	NA	NA	CASSKGAAHLGPQHF	TGTGCCAGCAGCAAAGGGGCAGCCCACCTGGGGCCCCAGCATTTT
TRBJ2-5	TRBV5-4	TRBD1	few	CASSSPGQAYQETQYF	TGTGCCAGCAGCTCGCCGGGACAGGCGTACCAAGAGACCCAGTACTTC
TRBJ1-3	TRBV7-8	TRBD1	NA	CASSLDRGPGNTIYF	TGTGCCAGCAGTTTGGACAGGGGGCCAGGAAACACCATATATTTT
TRBJ2-2	TRBV11-3	TRBD2	many	CASSYGLAGAGELFF	TGTGCCAGCAGCTACGGACTAGCGGGAGCCGGGGAGCTGTTTTTT
TRBJ1-5	TRBV5-1	NA	NA	CASSLAGAWEQPQHF	TGCGCCAGCAGCTTGGCAGGGGCTTGGGAACAGCCCCAGCATTTT
TRBJ1-1	TRBV11-2	NA	NA	CASSLGINTEAFF	TGTGCCAGCAGCTTAGGTATTAACACTGAAGCTTTCTTT
TRBJ2-6	TRBV5-8	NA	NA	CASSLVMTGANVLTF	TGTGCCAGCAGCCTAGTGATGACTGGGGCCAACGTCCTGACTTTC
TRBJ2-7	TRBV9	TRBD2	NA	CASSVDLREPSGGLYEQYF	TGTGCCAGCAGCGTAGATTTGAGGGAACCTAGCGGGGGACTCTACGAGCAGTACTTC
TRBJ1-4	TRBV5-1	TRBD1	NA	CASSQTGGIEKLFF	TGCGCCAGCTCCCAGACAGGGGGGATTGAAAAACTGTTTTTT
TRBJ1-5	TRBV30	TRBD1	few	CAWSRTGGLEPQHF	TGTGCCTGGAGCCGGACAGGGGGCTTGGAGCCCCAGCATTTT
TRBJ2-5	TRBV5-1	NA	NA	CASSFKETQYF	TGCGCCAGCAGCTTTAAAGAGACCCAGTACTTC
TRBJ1-2	TRBV5-1	TRBD1	once	CASSYGQGGNGYTF	TGCGCCAGCAGCTACGGACAGGGAGGTAATGGCTACACCTTC
TRBJ1-2	TRBV2	TRBD1	NA	CASSEQYRGDGYTF	TGTGCCAGCAGTGAACAGTACAGGGGGGATGGCTACACCTTC
TRBJ2-4	TRBV7-2	NA	NA	CASSLGGAPNIQYF	TGTGCCAGCAGCTTAGGCGGGGCGCCGAACATTCAGTACTTC